These 30 T cell receptor beta chains were all obtained from the same sample, sequenced in a study of response to subunit inactivated influenza vaccine. TCRdb called the RT-PCR reads again in MiXCR, with one record for every CDR3 protein. This table has about 190,000 distinct CDR3 sequences, roughly an eighth appearing once. Sequencing used CD8+ T cells sorted from PBMCs, obtained 5 days after vaccination. These receptors were taken from a man aged 45 to 65 who received an inactivated influenza vaccine.

The chain links TRBV25-1 to TRBJ1-2; possible D gene TRBD1, 5 bases. The CDR3 extends over 16 amino acids. V dropped 4 bases and J dropped 1 base, with 16 bases sitting between them. CDR1 and CDR2 (germline): MGHDK, SYGVNS. CDR3 in amino acids: CASSGGARHLNYGYTF. The CDR3 bases are TGTGCCAGCAGTGGCGGGGCGAGACACCTTAACTATGGCTACACCTTC.

This clonotype was seen at least ten times. The CDR3 loop reads CASSADQDGYTF. DNA for the CDR3: TGTGCCAGCAGCGCCGACCAGGATGGCTACACCTTC. The J gene is TRBJ1-2, the V gene TRBV12-3 or TRBV12-4; D is unclear. CDR3 length: 12 amino acids. The V end was cut by 6 bases, the J end by 6 bases, with 11 bases between.

This clonotype was detected only a few times. CDR3: CASSLMHNEQFF. The CDR3 DNA sequence: TGTGCCAGCAGCTTAATGCACAATGAGCAGTTCTTC. This chain uses TRBV7-6 with TRBJ2-1; unclear D gene. Germline V lookup: CDR1 SGHVS, CDR2 FNYEAQ. Trimming took 2 bases from V and 5 from J, leaving 4 bases between them. The CDR3 is made up of 12 amino acids.

The CDR3 DNA is TGTGCCAGCAGGGAGGAGGGAGCGGTCGTCTATGGCTACACCTTC. Its translation is CASREEGAVVYGYTF. V usage is TRBV6-1 and J usage is TRBJ1-2; D is uncertain. The V gene lost 6 bases and the J gene lost 4 bases, with 18 bases spanning the gap. From germline, CDR1 is MNHNS and CDR2 SASEGT. CDR3 length: 15 amino acids.

This clonotype was counted a few times. The chain carries TRBV10-2 and TRBJ2-3; tentative D call: TRBD1 (6 bases). With 2 bases removed from V and 4 bases from J, the gap between germline ends came to 13 bases. Looked up from germline, CDR1 is WSHSY and CDR2 is SAAADI. The CDR3 loop spans 15 amino acids. The CDR3 DNA is TGCGCCAGCAGTGAGGGGACATCCACATCAGATACGCAGTATTTT. This translates into CASSEGTSTSDTQYF.

The table lists this clonotype with a few counts. This rearrangement joins TRBV20-1 to TRBJ1-6, with 7 bases aligning to TRBD1. Germline V gene lookup returns CDR1 DFQATT and CDR2 SNEGSKA (reference sequence). The CDR3 length is 14 residues. V lost 2 bases, J lost 5 bases, and 3 bases stayed unmatched. The CDR3 DNA reads as TGCAGTGCTAGATGGGACAGTGATAATTCACCCCTCCACTTT. Protein sequence: CSARWDSDNSPLHF.

CDR3 in DNA: TGTGCCAGCAGTTCGGAATACAATGAGCAGTTCTTC. It yields the protein CASSSEYNEQFF. The rearrangement links TRBV6-2 or TRBV6-3 to TRBJ2-1, with D unresolved. Trimming took off 4 bases at V and 4 bases at J, with 5 bases between the two ends. The CDR3 loop spans 12 amino acids. Per germline, CDR1 MNHEY and CDR2 SVGEGT.

This clonotype has more than one count but fewer than ten. The CDR3 region is CSVRQSSYNEQFF. The CDR3, as DNA: TGCAGCGTCAGACAGAGCTCCTACAATGAGCAGTTCTTC. This chain uses TRBV29-1 with TRBJ2-1, with D tentatively TRBD1 (5 bases). This CDR3 is built from 13 residues. Trimming cost V 6 bases and J 0 bases, with 9 bases left between them. Germline V gene data show CDR1 as SQVTM and CDR2 as ANQGSEA.

The chain recombines TRBV12-3 or TRBV12-4 with TRBJ1-4; 7 nucleotides align to TRBD1. With V trimmed by 3 bases and J by 7 bases, 11 bases remained unmatched. This CDR3 comprises 16 residues. The CDR3 DNA reads TGTGCCAGCAGTTTGACAGGGACATTACAGGCTGAAAAACTGTTTTTT. Amino acid sequence: CASSLTGTLQAEKLFF.

The CDR3 region has the DNA TGTGCCAGCAGTCCCGGGGTTAGCGGGGACATTCAGTACTTC. As protein: CASSPGVSGDIQYF. The gene calls are TRBV6-1 and TRBJ2-4, with 8 bases identical to TRBD2. CDR1 is MNHNS and CDR2 is SASEGT in the germline V gene. This CDR3 has 14 amino acids. The ends lost 5 bases at V and 8 bases at J; junction bases unmatched: 8.

This clonotype appeared many times. The chain employs TRBV12-3 or TRBV12-4 and TRBJ1-5; TRBD1 matches 7 bases. This CDR3 region has 14 residues. V gave up 1 base and J gave up 4 bases; unmatched junction bases: 1. The DNA of the CDR3 is TGTGCCAGCAGTTTAGAGGGGGCGAATCAGCCCCAGCATTTT. Protein product: CASSLEGANQPQHF.

This clonotype has just a few counts. J is TRBJ2-3 and V is TRBV10-3; possibly TRBD1 for D (5 bases). The CDR3 loop spans 17 amino acids. From germline, CDR1 is ENHRY and CDR2 SYGVKD. V dropped 0 bases and J dropped 0 bases, with 13 bases sitting between them. CDR3 amino acids: CAISESMGRASTDTQYF. The CDR3 DNA follows: TGTGCCATCAGTGAGTCGATGGGCAGGGCGAGCACAGATACGCAGTATTTT.

This sequence joins TRBV6-2 or TRBV6-3 and TRBJ2-7; the D gene is possibly TRBD2 (6 bases). This CDR3 is built from 14 residues. Germline loops: CDR1 MNHEY, CDR2 SVGEGT. The germline V and J ends were trimmed by 6 bases and 6 bases, with 18 bases remaining between them. The CDR3 DNA reads as TGTGCCAGCAGCGGCCTGCGGGCGGGGCCCGAGCAGTACTTC. Encoded protein: CASSGLRAGPEQYF.

This clonotype was detected a few times. The rearrangement links TRBV5-1 to TRBJ2-5; 9 positions match TRBD1. The trim removed 0 bases at V and 0 bases at J, leaving 12 bases unmatched. CDR3 length equals 19 residues. CDR1 and CDR2 (germline): SGHRS, YFSETQ. The CDR3 reads CASSLAGTGKFRDQETQYF. DNA of the CDR3: TGCGCCAGCAGCTTGGCGGGGACAGGGAAGTTCAGGGACCAAGAGACCCAGTACTTC.

V and J are TRBV20-1 and TRBJ2-5; a weak D match, TRBD2 (6 bases). CDR3 length: 15 amino acids. Germline V gene sequence: CDR1 DFQATT, CDR2 SNEGSKA (reference sequence). V dropped 3 bases and J dropped 5 bases, with 19 bases sitting between them. The CDR3 nucleotides are TGCAGTGCTAGGTCTTCCCCAGCGGGTATGGAGACCCAGTACTTC. Translated, it gives CSARSSPAGMETQYF.

This clonotype has a handful of counts. This chain connects TRBV2 to TRBJ1-1; the match to TRBD1 covers 7 bases. Per germline, CDR1 SNHLY and CDR2 FYNNEI. The CDR3 loop spans 15 amino acids. Trimming cost V 6 bases and J 4 bases; bases outside gene matches: 11. CDR3 sequence (DNA): TGTGCCAGCAGGTTCGACAGGGTGGAGAGCACTGAAGCTTTCTTT. This translates into CASRFDRVESTEAFF.

This clonotype was counted between two and nine times. The chain links TRBV27 to TRBJ2-3; TRBD2 aligns across 9 bases. Trimming removed 6 bases from V and 8 bases from J; junction bases left unmatched: 18. This CDR3 has 17 residues. The V gene's germline CDR1 is MNHEY and CDR2 SMNVEV (reference sequence). CDR3 region: CASRTNYLRGGAATQYF. The CDR3 region has the DNA TGTGCCAGCAGAACCAACTACCTACGCGGGGGGGCAGCTACGCAGTATTTT.

This clonotype was observed a handful of times. V gene TRBV4-3 combines with J gene TRBJ1-2; the D gene is possibly TRBD1 (5 bases). The CDR3 is 15 residues long. V lost 0 bases to trimming and J lost 3 bases, with 11 bases between them. Germline assignment: CDR1 LGHNA and CDR2 YSLEER. This chain's CDR3 is CASSQERQGYYGYTF. Here the CDR3 DNA reads TGCGCCAGCAGCCAAGAGAGGCAGGGCTACTATGGCTACACCTTC.

A few counts support this clonotype. V is TRBV6-5 and J is TRBJ2-5, with D uncertain. In germline, CDR1 is MNHEY, CDR2 SVGAGI. The CDR3 covers 15 residues. Trimming shortened V by 1 base and J by 2 bases, and 11 bases separated the two germline ends. The CDR3 loop reads CASSYFGSEQETQYF. In nucleotides, the CDR3 is TGTGCCAGCAGTTACTTTGGCAGCGAACAAGAGACCCAGTACTTC.

At least ten counts were recorded for this clonotype. The gene calls are TRBV7-8 and TRBJ2-2, with a weak D call TRBD2 (6 bases). The CDR3 contains 12 residues. V lost 6 bases, J lost 6 bases, and 8 bases lay in between. Germline V gene sequence: CDR1 SGHVS, CDR2 FQNEAQ. Here the CDR3 reads CASRGGAGELFF. The CDR3 DNA reads as TGTGCCAGCAGGGGCGGGGCCGGGGAGCTGTTTTTT.

The rearrangement links TRBV27 to TRBJ2-1, with TRBD2 matching 9 bases. The CDR3 is made up of 15 amino acids. Germline CDR1 reads MNHEY; CDR2 reads SMNVEV (reference sequence). The junction had 5 bases not matched to a gene; V was cut back by 8 bases and J by 0 bases. The CDR3 DNA reads as TGTGCCAGCGGGGAAGCGGGAGGCTCCTACAATGAGCAGTTCTTC. As protein: CASGEAGGSYNEQFF.

This clonotype showed up just a few times. The V and J genes are TRBV29-1 and TRBJ2-5; no reliable D call. Germline loops: CDR1 SQVTM, CDR2 ANQGSEA. The CDR3 has 11 residues. Trimming removed 3 bases at V and 2 bases at J, with 4 bases between. The CDR3 sequence is CSVEEQETQYF. The CDR3 DNA follows: TGCAGCGTTGAGGAGCAAGAGACCCAGTACTTC.

The chain has TRBV28 and TRBJ2-6; no definite D call. From germline, CDR1 is MDHEN and CDR2 SYDVKM. The length of the CDR3 is 17 residues. V was cut by 5 bases and J by 0 bases, with 14 bases left in between. CDR3 in amino acids: CASSLSDVYSGANVLTF. CDR3 nucleotide sequence: TGTGCCAGCAGTCTGTCGGACGTCTACTCTGGGGCCAACGTCCTGACTTTC.

This clonotype was counted many times. The chain employs TRBV20-1 and TRBJ2-1; 9 bases fit TRBD2. This CDR3 comprises 15 residues. Germline assignment: CDR1 DFQATT and CDR2 SNEGSKA (reference sequence). The J segment lost 6 bases and the V segment lost 0 bases, leaving 6 bases of the junction unmatched. The CDR3 here is CSARDLRTSVNEQFF. The CDR3 nucleotides read TGCAGTGCTAGAGATCTTAGGACTAGCGTCAATGAGCAGTTCTTC.

Comments on this clonotype: The junction does not match germline at one end; this may be a read error. V usage is TRBV20-1 and J usage is TRBJ2-2; a weak D match, TRBD2 (5 bases). The germline V gene has CDR1 DFQATT and CDR2 SNEGSKA (reference sequence). The CDR3 totals 17 residues. Here the CDR3 reads CCARDPELGTNTGELFF. The CDR3 coding sequence is TGCTGTGCTAGAGACCCAGAACTAGGAACGAACACCGGGGAGCTGTTTTTT.

The J gene is TRBJ1-6, the V gene TRBV4-3; D unclear. The germline V gene has CDR1 LGHNA and CDR2 YSLEER. This CDR3 contains 15 residues. The V end lost 2 bases, the J end lost 8 bases, and 13 bases lay between the germline ends. Here the CDR3 DNA reads TGCGCCAGCAGCCAACTGGTGGGAAGGGATTCACCCCTCCACTTT. This codes for CASSQLVGRDSPLHF.

This clonotype was observed a handful of times. The chain uses TRBV3-1 and TRBJ2-7; the match to TRBD1 covers 8 bases. The CDR3 extends over 14 amino acids. With 3 bases clipped from V and 5 bases from J, the junction kept 6 bases outside the gene matches. CDR1 LGHDT and CDR2 YNNKEL come from the germline V gene (reference sequence). Here the CDR3 reads CASSHSGGSDEQYF. CDR3 nucleotides: TGTGCCAGCAGCCATTCAGGGGGCTCGGACGAGCAGTACTTC.

The chain uses TRBV3-1 and TRBJ1-2, with 7 positions matching TRBD1. Germline CDR1 LGHDT, CDR2 YNNKEL (reference sequence). CDR3 length: 15 amino acids. With 2 bases clipped from V and 4 bases from J, the junction kept 7 bases outside the gene matches. The CDR3 bases are TGTGCCAGCAGCCAACGTAGACAGGGCTTCTATGGCTACACCTTC. Translating gives CASSQRRQGFYGYTF.

This clonotype was picked up a small number of times. The chain uses TRBV4-2 and TRBJ2-7; 10 bases are a match to TRBD1. Trimming took 1 base from V and 4 from J; bases not matched to a gene: 4. CDR3 length: 15 amino acids. Germline V gene lookup returns CDR1 LGHNA and CDR2 YNFKEQ. The CDR3 sequence: CASSQADRGSYEQYF. The CDR3 DNA reads TGTGCCAGCAGCCAAGCGGACAGGGGGTCTTACGAGCAGTACTTC.

The rearrangement uses TRBV24-1 and TRBJ2-7; D perhaps matches TRBD2 (5 bases). The CDR3 totals 17 residues. V gave up 1 base and J gave up 1 base, with 16 bases separating them. Germline CDR1 KGHDR, CDR2 SFDVKD. CDR3 residues: CATSDFSPRRGSYEQYF. The DNA for the CDR3 is TGTGCCACCAGTGATTTTTCGCCCCGAAGAGGGTCCTACGAGCAGTACTTC.